This paragraph reports one TCR beta chain. Antigen unknown. The sample is drawn from a study of T-cell reconstitution after alpha-beta-depleted transplantation in children. The study, taken as a whole, reports: Reportedly, only several hundred clones from non-depleted graft cells drove alpha-beta T-cell counts at about two months. T cells produced anew were the main source of T-cell counts and diversity one year after transplant. Where some patients showed high TCRbeta diversity at day 60, it came from recipient T cells and thymic progenitors that had survived.

Unique molecular identifiers were incorporated when the TCRbeta library was constructed. Via MiXCR, TCRdb re-called the PCR reads, giving one row per CDR3 protein. Of about 510,000 distinct CDR3 sequences detected, more than 9.5% appear once; the ten largest clones hold 13% to 15%. V lost 7 bases, J lost 5 bases, and 12 bases lay in between. Per the germline V gene, CDR1 is LNHDA and CDR2 is SQIVND (reference sequence). CDR3 length equals 12 residues. The sequenced sample was PBMCs, mostly from graft donor cells, obtained 180 days after TCRalphabeta/CD19-depleted stem cell transplant. This sequence joins TRBV19 and TRBJ2-7; possible D gene TRBD2, 6 bases. The receptor's source is a female patient aged 2-10 years who had a stem cell transplant for aplastic anemia, so the T cells may come from the graft donor. This CDR3 is CASKGRSDEQYV. The CDR3 nucleotides read TGTGCCAGTAAAGGGAGGAGCGACGAGCAGTACGTC.